The TCR beta chain described here comes from a study of graft-versus-host responses after intestinal transplantation. Findings of the study overall: Some patients had graft-donor T cell macrochimerism, and their allografts showed high graft-versus-host to host-versus-graft clonal ratios. An association linked early post-transplant HvG declines with peak circulating GvH clone levels.

V lost 6 bases, J lost 7 bases, and 17 bases lay in between. The CDR3 is 14 residues long. Germline-derived CDR1 and CDR2 are SNHLY and FYNNEI. About this clone itself: Its antigen remains unidentified.

Data came from immunoSEQ multiplex PCR; TCRdb stores just in-frame clones and leaves some out. The table has more than 25,000 clones, approximately 93% seen once. This clonotype was sampled from a human patient who received an intestinal transplant, so some T cells may come from the graft donor. Sequencing used PBMCs, obtained 18 days after transplant. The chain recombines TRBV2 with TRBJ2-3; perhaps TRBD2 as D (5 bases). The CDR3 DNA reads TGTGCCAGCAGGGAGGACTCGAGTACTTATACGCAGTATTTT. Translation: CASREDSSTYTQYF. The complete variable domain, with remaining parts taken from reference TRBV2 and TRBJ2-3, reads EPEVTQTPSHQVTQMGQEVILRCVPISNHLYFYWYRQILGQKVEFLVSFYNNEISEKSEIFDDQFSVERPDGSNFTLKIRSTKLEDSAMYFCASREDSSTYTQYFGPGTRLTVL.